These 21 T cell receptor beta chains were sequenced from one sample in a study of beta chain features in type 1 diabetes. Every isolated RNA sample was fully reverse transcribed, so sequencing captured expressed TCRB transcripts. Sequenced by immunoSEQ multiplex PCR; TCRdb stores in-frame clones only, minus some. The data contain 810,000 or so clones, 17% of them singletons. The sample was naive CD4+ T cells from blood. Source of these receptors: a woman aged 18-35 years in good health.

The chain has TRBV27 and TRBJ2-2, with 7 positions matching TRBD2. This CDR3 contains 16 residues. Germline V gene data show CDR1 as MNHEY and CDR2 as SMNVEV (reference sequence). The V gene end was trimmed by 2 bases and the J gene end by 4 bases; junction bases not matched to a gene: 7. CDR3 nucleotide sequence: TGTGCCAGCAGTTTAAGGGGCGGGAGCAGCACCGGGGAGCTGTTTTTT. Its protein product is CASSLRGGSSTGELFF.

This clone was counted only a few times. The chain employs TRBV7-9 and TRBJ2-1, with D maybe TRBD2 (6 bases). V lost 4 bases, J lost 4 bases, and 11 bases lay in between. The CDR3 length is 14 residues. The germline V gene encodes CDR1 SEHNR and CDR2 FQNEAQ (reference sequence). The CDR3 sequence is CASSWGLPYNEQFF. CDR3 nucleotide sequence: TGTGCCAGCAGCTGGGGACTTCCTTACAATGAGCAGTTCTTC.

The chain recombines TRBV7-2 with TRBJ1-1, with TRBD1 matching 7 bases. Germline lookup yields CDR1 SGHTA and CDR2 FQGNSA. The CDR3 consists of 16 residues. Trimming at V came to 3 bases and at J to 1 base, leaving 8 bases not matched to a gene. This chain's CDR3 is CASSFRSGTANTEAFF. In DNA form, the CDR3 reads TGTGCCAGCAGCTTTAGATCCGGGACAGCGAACACTGAAGCTTTCTTT.

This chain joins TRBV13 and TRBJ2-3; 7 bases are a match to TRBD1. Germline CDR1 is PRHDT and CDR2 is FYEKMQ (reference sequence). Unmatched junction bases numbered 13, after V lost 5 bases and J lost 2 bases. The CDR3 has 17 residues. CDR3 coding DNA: TGTGCCAGCAGCCCTCGTAAGGGGGCTCCATTCACAGATACGCAGTATTTT. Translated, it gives CASSPRKGAPFTDTQYF.

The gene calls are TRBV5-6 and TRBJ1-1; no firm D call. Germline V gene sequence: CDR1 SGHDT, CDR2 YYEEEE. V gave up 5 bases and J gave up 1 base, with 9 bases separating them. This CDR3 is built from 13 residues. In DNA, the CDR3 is TGTGCCAGCAGACGTGATCGGAACACTGAAGCTTTCTTT. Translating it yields CASRRDRNTEAFF.

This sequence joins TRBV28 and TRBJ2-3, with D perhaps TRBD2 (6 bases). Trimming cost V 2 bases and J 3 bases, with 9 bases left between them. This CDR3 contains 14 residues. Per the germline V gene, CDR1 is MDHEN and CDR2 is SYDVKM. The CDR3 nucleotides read TGTGCCAGCAGTTTACCGGGAGTAACAGATACGCAGTATTTT. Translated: CASSLPGVTDTQYF.

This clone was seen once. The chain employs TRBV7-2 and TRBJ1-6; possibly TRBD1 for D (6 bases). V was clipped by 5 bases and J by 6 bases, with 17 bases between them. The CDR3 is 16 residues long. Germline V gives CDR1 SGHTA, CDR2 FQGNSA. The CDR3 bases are TGTGCCAGCAGCCCTGGCGGGGGCAGGCCTAATTCACCCCTCCACTTT. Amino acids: CASSPGGGRPNSPLHF. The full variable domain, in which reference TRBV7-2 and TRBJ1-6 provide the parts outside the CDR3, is GAGVSQSPSNKVTEKGKDVELRCDPISGHTALYWYRQSLGQGLEFLIYFQGNSAPDKSGLPSDRFSAERTGGSVSTLTIQRTQQEDSAVYLCASSPGGGRPNSPLHFGNGTRLTVT.

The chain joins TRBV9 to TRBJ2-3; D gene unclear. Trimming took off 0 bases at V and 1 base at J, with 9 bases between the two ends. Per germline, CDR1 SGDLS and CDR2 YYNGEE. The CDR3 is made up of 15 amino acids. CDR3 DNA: TGTGCCAGCAGCGTAGGGGTACAGCGCACAGATACGCAGTATTTT. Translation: CASSVGVQRTDTQYF.

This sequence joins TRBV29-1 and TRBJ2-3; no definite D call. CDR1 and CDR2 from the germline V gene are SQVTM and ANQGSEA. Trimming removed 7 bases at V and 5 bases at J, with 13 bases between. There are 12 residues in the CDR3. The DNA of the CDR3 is TGCAGCGGCCGTTTGACGGGAGATACGCAGTATTTT. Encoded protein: CSGRLTGDTQYF.

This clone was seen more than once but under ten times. The CDR3 coding sequence is TGTGCCACACAGGGGAATCCCTACAATGAGCAGTTCTTC. This gives the protein CATQGNPYNEQFF. The rearrangement uses TRBV19 and TRBJ2-1; TRBD1 aligns across 7 bases. The V gene's germline CDR1 is LNHDA and CDR2 SQIVND (reference sequence). The CDR3 is 13 residues long. J was trimmed by 2 bases and V by 10 bases; bases with no gene match: 5.

The CDR3 here is CAISSQYARITNNEQFF. The CDR3 region has the DNA TGTGCCATCAGTTCTCAGTACGCCCGAATAACTAACAATGAGCAGTTCTTC. The chain combines TRBV10-3 with TRBJ2-1; D gene unclear. The CDR3 totals 17 residues. The ends were cut back, 5 bases at V and 5 bases at J, with 22 bases in the middle. Germline V gives CDR1 ENHRY, CDR2 SYGVKD.

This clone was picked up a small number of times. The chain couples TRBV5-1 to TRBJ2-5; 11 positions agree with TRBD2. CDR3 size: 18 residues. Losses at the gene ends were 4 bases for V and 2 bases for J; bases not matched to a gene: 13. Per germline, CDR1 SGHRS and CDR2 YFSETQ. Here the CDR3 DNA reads TGCGCCAGCAGCAGGCTTTCTTTAGCGGGAGGGAAACAAGAGACCCAGTACTTC. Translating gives CASSRLSLAGGKQETQYF.

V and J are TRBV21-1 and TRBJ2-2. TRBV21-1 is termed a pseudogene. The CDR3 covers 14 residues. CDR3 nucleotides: TGTGCCAGCAGCAAAAGGGACGAGACCGGGGAGCTGTTTTTT. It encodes CASSKRDETGELFF.

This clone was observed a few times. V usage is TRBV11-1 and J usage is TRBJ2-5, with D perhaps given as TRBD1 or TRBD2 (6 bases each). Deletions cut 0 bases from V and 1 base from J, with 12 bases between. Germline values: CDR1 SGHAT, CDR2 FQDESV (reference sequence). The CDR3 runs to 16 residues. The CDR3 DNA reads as TGTGCCAGCAGCTTAGCAAGAGGGGGACTCCAAGAGACCCAGTACTTC. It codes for CASSLARGGLQETQYF.

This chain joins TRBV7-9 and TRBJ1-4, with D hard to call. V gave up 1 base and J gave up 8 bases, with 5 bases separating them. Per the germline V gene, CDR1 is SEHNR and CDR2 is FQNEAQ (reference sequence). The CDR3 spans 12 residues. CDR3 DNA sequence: TGTGCCAGCAGCTTAGGTCTCGAAAAACTGTTTTTT. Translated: CASSLGLEKLFF.

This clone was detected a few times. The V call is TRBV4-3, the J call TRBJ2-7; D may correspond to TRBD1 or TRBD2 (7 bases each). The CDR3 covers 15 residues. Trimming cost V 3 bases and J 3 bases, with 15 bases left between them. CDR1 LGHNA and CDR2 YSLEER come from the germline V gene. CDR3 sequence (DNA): TGCGCCAGCAGCCAGATCAGGGGGGGGATCTACGAGCAGTACTTC. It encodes CASSQIRGGIYEQYF.

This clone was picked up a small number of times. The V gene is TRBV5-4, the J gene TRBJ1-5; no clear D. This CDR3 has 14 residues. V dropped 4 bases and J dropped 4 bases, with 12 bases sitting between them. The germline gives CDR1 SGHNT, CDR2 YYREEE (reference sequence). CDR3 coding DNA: TGTGCCAGCAGCCGTGACAAGGCTAATCAGCCCCAGCATTTT. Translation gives CASSRDKANQPQHF.

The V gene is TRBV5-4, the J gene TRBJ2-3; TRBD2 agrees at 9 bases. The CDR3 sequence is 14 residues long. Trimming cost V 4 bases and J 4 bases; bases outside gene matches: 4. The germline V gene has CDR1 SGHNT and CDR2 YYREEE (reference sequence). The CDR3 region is CASSPAGGSDTQYF. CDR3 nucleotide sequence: TGTGCCAGCAGCCCGGCGGGGGGGTCAGATACGCAGTATTTT.

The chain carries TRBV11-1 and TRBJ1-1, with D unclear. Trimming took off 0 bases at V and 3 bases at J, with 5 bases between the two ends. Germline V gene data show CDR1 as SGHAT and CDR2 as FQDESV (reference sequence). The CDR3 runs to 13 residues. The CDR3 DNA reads TGTGCCAGCAGCTTAGCCGGGTACACTGAAGCTTTCTTT. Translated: CASSLAGYTEAFF.

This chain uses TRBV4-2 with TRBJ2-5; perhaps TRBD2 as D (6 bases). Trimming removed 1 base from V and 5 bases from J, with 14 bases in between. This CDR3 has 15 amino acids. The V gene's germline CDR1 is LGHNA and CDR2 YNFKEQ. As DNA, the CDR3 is TGTGCCAGCAGCCAAGGAGGAGGGATCGGGGAGACCCAGTACTTC. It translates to CASSQGGGIGETQYF.

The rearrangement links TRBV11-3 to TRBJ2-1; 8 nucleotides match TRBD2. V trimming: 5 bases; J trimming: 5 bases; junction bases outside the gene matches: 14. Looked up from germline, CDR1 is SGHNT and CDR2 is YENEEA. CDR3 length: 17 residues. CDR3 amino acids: CASSPGSLTSADNEQFF. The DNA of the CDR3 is TGTGCCAGCAGCCCTGGGTCCCTGACTAGCGCAGACAATGAGCAGTTCTTC.